This T cell receptor beta chain was observed in a study of T-cell reconstitution after alpha-beta-depleted transplantation in children. Preparation of the TCRbeta library involved a method that used unique molecular identifiers. TCRdb called the PCR reads again in MiXCR, with one record for every CDR3 protein. The sample lists about 91,000 distinct CDR3 sequences, approximately 8.4% occurring once. CDR3 size: 16 residues. V dropped 5 bases and J dropped 4 bases, with 19 bases sitting between them. Germline CDR1 SGHAT, CDR2 FQDESV (reference sequence). The origin of this receptor is a human donor who donated a stem cell graft to a child with congenital amegakaryocytic thrombocytopenia. Sequencing was performed on PBMCs from the stem cell graft donor, taken from the stem cell graft. This chain links TRBV11-1 with TRBJ2-3; D possibly corresponds to TRBD2 (6 bases). The CDR3 spells CASSVDGGDWADTQYF. CDR3 in DNA: TGTGCCAGCAGCGTTGACGGGGGAGACTGGGCAGATACGCAGTATTTT. Full variable domain (missing parts from reference TRBV11-1 and TRBJ2-3): EAEVAQSPRYKITEKSQAVAFWCDPISGHATLYWYRQILGQGPELLVQFQDESVVDDSQLPKDRFSAERLKGVDSTLKIQPAELGDSAMYLCASSVDGGDWADTQYFGPGTRLTVL.